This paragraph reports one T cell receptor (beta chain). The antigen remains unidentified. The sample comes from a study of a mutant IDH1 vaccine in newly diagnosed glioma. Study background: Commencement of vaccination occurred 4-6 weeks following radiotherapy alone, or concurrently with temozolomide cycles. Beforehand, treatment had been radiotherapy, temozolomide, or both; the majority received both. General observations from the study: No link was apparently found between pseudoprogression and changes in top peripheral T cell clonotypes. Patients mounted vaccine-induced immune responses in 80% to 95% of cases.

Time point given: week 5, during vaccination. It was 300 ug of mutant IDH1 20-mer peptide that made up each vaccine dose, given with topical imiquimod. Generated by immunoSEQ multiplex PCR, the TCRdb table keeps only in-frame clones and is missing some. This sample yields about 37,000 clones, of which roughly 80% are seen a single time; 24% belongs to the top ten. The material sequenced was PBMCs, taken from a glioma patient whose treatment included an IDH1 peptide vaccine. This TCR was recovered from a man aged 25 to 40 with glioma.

DNA of the CDR3: TGTGCCTGGAGAGGTATGACAGGGGAATCCTACGAGCAGTACTTC. It yields the protein CAWRGMTGESYEQYF. This rearrangement joins TRBV30 to TRBJ2-7, with 8 nucleotides matching TRBD1. This CDR3 contains 15 residues. Germline V gene lookup returns CDR1 GTSNPN and CDR2 SVGIG (reference sequence). After removal of 3 bases from V and 1 base from J, the junction contained 8 bases not matched to a gene. Full variable domain (outside the CDR3, taken from reference TRBV30 and TRBJ2-7): SQTIHQWPATLVQPVGSPLSLECTVEGTSNPNLYWYRQAAGRGLQLLFYSVGIGQISSEVPQNLSASRPQDRQFILSSKKLLLSDSGFYLCAWRGMTGESYEQYFGPGTRLTVT.